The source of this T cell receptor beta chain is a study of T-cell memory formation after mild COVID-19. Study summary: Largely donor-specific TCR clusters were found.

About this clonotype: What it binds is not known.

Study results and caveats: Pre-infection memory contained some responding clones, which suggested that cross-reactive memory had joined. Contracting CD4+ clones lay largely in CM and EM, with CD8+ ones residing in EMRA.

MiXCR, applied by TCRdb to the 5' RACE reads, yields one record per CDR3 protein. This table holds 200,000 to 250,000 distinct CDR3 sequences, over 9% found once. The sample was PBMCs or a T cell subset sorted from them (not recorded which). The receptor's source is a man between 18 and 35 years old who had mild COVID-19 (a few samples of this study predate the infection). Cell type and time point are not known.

The CDR3 protein is CAISETSGVNEQFF. The CDR3, as DNA: TGTGCCATCAGTGAGACTTCGGGGGTTAATGAGCAGTTCTTC. V is TRBV10-3 and J is TRBJ2-1, with D tentatively TRBD2 (6 bases). Between the trimmed V and J ends, which lost 2 bases and 7 bases, there was a span of 12 bases. From germline, CDR1 is ENHRY and CDR2 SYGVKD. CDR3 length: 14 amino acids.